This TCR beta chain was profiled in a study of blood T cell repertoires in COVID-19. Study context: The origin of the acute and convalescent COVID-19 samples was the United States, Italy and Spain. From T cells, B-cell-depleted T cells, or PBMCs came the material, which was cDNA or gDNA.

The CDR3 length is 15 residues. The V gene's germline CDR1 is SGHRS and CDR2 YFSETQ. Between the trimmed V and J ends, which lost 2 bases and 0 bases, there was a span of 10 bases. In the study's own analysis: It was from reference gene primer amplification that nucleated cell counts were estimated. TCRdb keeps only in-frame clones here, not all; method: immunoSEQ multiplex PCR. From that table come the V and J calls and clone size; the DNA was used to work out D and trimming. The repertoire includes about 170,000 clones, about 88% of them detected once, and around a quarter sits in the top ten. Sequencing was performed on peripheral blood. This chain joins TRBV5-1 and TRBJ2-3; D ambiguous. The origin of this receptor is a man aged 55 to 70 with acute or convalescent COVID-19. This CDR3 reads CASSLVGDSTDTQYF. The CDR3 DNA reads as TGCGCCAGCAGCTTAGTCGGAGATAGCACAGATACGCAGTATTTT.